These 21 T cell receptor beta chains were all obtained from the same sample, sequenced in a study of CD8+CD57+ T cells in acquired aplastic anemia. For CDR3 and TCR beta VDJ profiling, genomic DNA was the template used. TCRdb reanalysed the reads using MiXCR and keeps one entry per CDR3 protein. The repertoire holds some 160,000 distinct CDR3 sequences, with around 48% as singletons. Flow cytometry had shown expanded CD8+CD57+ cells in the patients chosen for sequencing. The sequencing sample was made of sorted CD4+, CD8+, or CD8+CD57+ T cells (not recorded which) from PBMCs. Receptors were obtained from a human donor with aplastic anemia.

The chain recombines TRBV12-3 or TRBV12-4 with TRBJ1-6; D call uncertain. With 6 bases removed from V and 7 bases from J, the gap between germline ends came to 16 bases. This CDR3 comprises 15 residues. CDR3 bases: TGTGCCAGCAGGTCCGACACAGCGGGCAATTCACCCCTCCACTTT. It encodes CASRSDTAGNSPLHF.

A word on this clonotype: A read error is possible here, since a much larger clone lies one base away. V gene TRBV2 combines with J gene TRBJ2-3; TRBD2 matches 12 bases. Looked up from germline, CDR1 is SNHLY and CDR2 is FYNNEI. The ends lost 5 bases at V and 10 bases at J; junction bases unmatched: 7. This CDR3 is 14 amino acids long. CDR3 region: CASSLPLAGGPQYF. The CDR3 DNA reads TGTGCCAGCAGTCTCCCTCTAGCGGGAGGGCCGCAGTATTTT.

The chain employs TRBV25-1 and TRBJ1-1, with a tentative D call TRBD1 (6 bases). The CDR3 contains 14 residues. Germline CDR1 is MGHDK and CDR2 is SYGVNS. V was pared by 10 bases and J by 5 bases, with 20 bases between. The CDR3 spells CATTYVEGGTEAFF. The CDR3 DNA reads TGTGCCACCACCTACGTCGAGGGGGGTACTGAAGCTTTCTTT.

Worth noting for this clonotype: This may arise from a read error, as a much more abundant clone is one base away. The V gene is TRBV24-1, the J gene TRBJ1-2; 7 bases align to TRBD1. CDR1 is KGHDR and CDR2 is SFDVKD in the germline V gene. CDR3 size: 14 residues. CDR3 nucleotides: TGTTCCACCAGGGGGACACAGACTAACTATGGCTACACCTTC. Its translation is CSTRGTQTNYGYTF.

The rearrangement links TRBV4-2 to TRBJ2-1, with D perhaps matching TRBD1 (5 bases). Germline V gene data show CDR1 as LGHNA and CDR2 as YNFKEQ. The CDR3 consists of 13 residues. V shed 0 bases and J shed 9 bases, with 9 bases lying between them. CDR3 region: CASSQDKQAEQFF. The CDR3, as DNA: TGTGCCAGCAGCCAAGATAAACAGGCTGAGCAGTTCTTC.

This clonotype was detected ten times or more. Written as DNA, the CDR3 is TGTGCCAGCAGGACGACCGGGGGCCGCCACGAGCAGTACTTC. This encodes CASRTTGGRHEQYF. V and J are TRBV6-1 and TRBJ2-7; D may match TRBD1 or TRBD2 (6 bases each). This CDR3 comprises 14 residues. The V and J ends lost 6 bases and 5 bases respectively, with 17 bases between them. CDR1 and CDR2 (germline): MNHNS, SASEGT.

CDR3 loop: CSACGLSSYEQYF. The CDR3, as DNA: TGCAGTGCTTGTGGACTCAGCTCCTACGAGCAGTACTTC. The rearrangement links TRBV20-1 to TRBJ2-7; TRBD2 is a possible D gene (5 bases). V was cut by 5 bases and J by 0 bases, with 11 bases left in between. The CDR3 is 13 residues long. The germline V gene encodes CDR1 DFQATT and CDR2 SNEGSKA (reference sequence).

Comments on this clonotype: This sequence may be a read error, since a much larger clone differs from it by one base. The CDR3 ends on some other residue instead of the conserved phenylalanine or tryptophan, so this is likely a read error. This chain uses TRBV6-1 with TRBJ2-7, with TRBD2 identical over 9 bases. CDR1 is MNHNS, CDR2 SASEGT, per germline. The J segment lost 1 base and the V segment lost 5 bases, leaving 9 bases of the junction unmatched. This CDR3 is 16 amino acids long. DNA for the CDR3: TGTGCCAGCAGTCTATCCCCGGGACTAGCTTCCTACGAGCAGTACTCC. As protein: CASSLSPGLASYEQYS.

The V and J genes are TRBV5-4 and TRBJ2-3; D not resolved. V was trimmed by 5 bases and J by 1 base, leaving 8 bases between them. CDR1 and CDR2 from the germline V gene are SGHNT and YYREEE (reference sequence). This CDR3 has 13 amino acids. The CDR3 sequence: CASSRMGTDTQYF. Here the CDR3 DNA reads TGTGCCAGCAGTCGGATGGGCACAGATACGCAGTATTTT.

This clonotype was detected many times. This rearrangement joins TRBV19 to TRBJ2-1; D gene uncertain. Germline V gives CDR1 LNHDA, CDR2 SQIVND (reference sequence). V dropped 5 bases and J dropped 4 bases, with 6 bases sitting between them. This CDR3 spans 12 amino acids. The CDR3 reads CASSSGYNEQFF. The CDR3 DNA sequence: TGTGCCAGTAGTTCTGGATACAATGAGCAGTTCTTC.

This clonotype was seen once. This may arise from a read error, as a much more abundant clone is one base away. The chain couples TRBV6-5 to TRBJ1-2, with D tentatively TRBD1 (5 bases). Germline CDR1 MNHEY, CDR2 SVGAGI. The CDR3 loop spans 12 amino acids. The CDR3 here is CASSYEGYGCTF. CDR3 nucleotides: TGTGCCAGCAGTTACGAGGGGTATGGCTGCACCTTC.

This sequence joins TRBV10-3 and TRBJ2-1, with D possibly TRBD2 on 5 matching bases. Trimming stripped 10 bases from V and 7 bases from J, with 14 bases between. Germline-derived CDR1 and CDR2 are ENHRY and SYGVKD. The CDR3 runs 12 residues. CDR3 sequence: CASIWSGNEQFF. The CDR3 region has the DNA TGTGCCAGCATTTGGTCGGGGAATGAGCAGTTCTTC.

This clonotype was seen only a few times. The chain links TRBV2 to TRBJ2-5; D is perhaps TRBD1 (5 bases). V was clipped by 7 bases and J by 4 bases, with 16 bases between them. The length of the CDR3 is 14 residues. Per germline, CDR1 SNHLY and CDR2 FYNNEI. The CDR3 bases are TGTGCCAGCACTGGGGCGAATGGTATAGAGACCCAGTACTTC. It specifies CASTGANGIETQYF.

This clonotype was picked up one time. The chain combines TRBV15 with TRBJ1-1; D uncertain. This CDR3 comprises 16 residues. Germline CDR1 and CDR2: LNHNV and YYDKDF (reference sequence). V was shortened by 5 bases and J by 0 bases, with 16 bases between the two germline ends. The CDR3 DNA is TGTGCCACCAGCCATAGCGCTTGGGATTTGAACACTGAAGCTTTCTTT. It codes for CATSHSAWDLNTEAFF.

This clonotype was observed at least ten times. This chain joins TRBV7-9 and TRBJ2-5; 7 nucleotides agree with TRBD1. Per the germline V gene, CDR1 is SEHNR and CDR2 is FQNEAQ (reference sequence). The V and J ends lost 1 base and 7 bases, in that order; junction bases with no gene match: 3. This CDR3 is built from 13 residues. The CDR3 region has the DNA TGTGCCAGCAGCTTAGGAGCAGGGGGGACCCAGTACTTC. This gives the protein CASSLGAGGTQYF.

The sample holds many counts of this clonotype. The V gene is TRBV5-4, the J gene TRBJ1-2; tentatively, D is TRBD1 (5 bases). In germline, CDR1 is SGHNT, CDR2 YYREEE (reference sequence). Trimming removed 0 bases at V and 4 bases at J, with 13 bases between. The length of the CDR3 is 15 residues. The DNA for the CDR3 is TGTGCCAGCAGCTTGGACGACAGTTCCTTCTATGGCTACACCTTC. This translates into CASSLDDSSFYGYTF.

This clonotype was observed many times. The V call is TRBV24-1, the J call TRBJ1-1; the match to TRBD1 covers 9 bases. The trim removed 7 bases at V and 5 bases at J, leaving 19 bases unmatched. CDR3 length equals 18 residues. CDR1 and CDR2 from the germline V gene are KGHDR and SFDVKD. The CDR3 is CATRSSPPVTGGRTEAFF. CDR3 DNA sequence: TGTGCCACCAGGAGTTCCCCCCCTGTGACAGGGGGTCGAACTGAAGCTTTCTTT.

V gene TRBV15 combines with J gene TRBJ1-1; tentative D call: TRBD1 (6 bases). The CDR3 extends over 18 amino acids. V was trimmed by 3 bases and J by 1 base, leaving 21 bases between them. Germline loops: CDR1 LNHNV, CDR2 YYDKDF (reference sequence). This CDR3 reads CATSRIQSPGQPNTEAFF. The CDR3 DNA is TGTGCCACCAGCAGGATACAATCACCCGGACAGCCGAACACTGAAGCTTTCTTT.

As to this clonotype: A much larger clonotype is one base distant, so this may be a read error. The CDR3 does not end in the conserved phenylalanine or tryptophan, so this is likely a read error. This rearrangement joins TRBV5-1 to TRBJ2-1, with 8 bases matching TRBD1. Germline V CDR1 and CDR2: SGHRS, YFSETQ. CDR3 length equals 14 residues. J lost 7 bases, V lost 3 bases, and 6 bases had no gene match. The CDR3 region has the DNA TGCGCCAGCAGCTCAAGACAGGGGAGGAATGAGCAGTTCCTC. Its protein is CASSSRQGRNEQFL.

The genes are TRBV20-1 and TRBJ2-3, with D possibly being TRBD1 (6 bases). This CDR3 region has 16 residues. Germline CDR1 and CDR2: DFQATT and SNEGSKA (reference sequence). Deletions cut 1 base from V and 2 bases from J, with 16 bases between. Here the CDR3 DNA reads TGCAGTGCTAGAGTCGACGGGACAAAATACACAGATACGCAGTATTTT. Amino acid sequence: CSARVDGTKYTDTQYF.

This clonotype was seen at least ten times. The chain combines TRBV4-2 with TRBJ1-2; D ambiguous. The CDR3 totals 15 residues. Between the trimmed V and J ends, which lost 3 bases and 8 bases, there was a span of 19 bases. CDR1 is LGHNA and CDR2 is YNFKEQ in the germline V gene. The CDR3 reads CASSQLDQEGRGYTF. The CDR3 coding sequence is TGTGCCAGCAGCCAGCTGGACCAAGAAGGCCGGGGCTACACCTTC.